This T cell receptor beta chain was sequenced in a study of cytomegalovirus exposure and HLA in healthy donors (dated 2017 in TCRdb). Describing the broader study: According to an earlier analysis of around 600 of the donors, about 179 million T cells yielded 90 million to 130 million unique TCR beta sequences and more than 250 Gb of sequence data. Approximately 300 gigabases of sequencing data and tens of millions of unique TCR sequences made up an early release that covered approximately 700 HLA-typed donors. Among the roughly 370 genotyped donors, 81% belonged to the genetic ancestry cluster associated with self-reported Caucasian donors. The study aimed to test whether cataloging public T cell receptors could reveal signatures of past pathogen exposure. Using immunosequencing, the study profiled T cell repertoires from fewer than 700 subjects and related those repertoires to cytomegalovirus serostatus. Along with the approximately 650-subject first cohort, a separate validation cohort of over a hundred different subjects was used. To predict cytomegalovirus infection status, the study brought together high-throughput TCR immunosequencing, statistical association of individual TCRs with disease status, and machine learning. In a later analysis, previously published TCR beta repertoires from 500 to 750 donors were re-analyzed and high-resolution HLA genotyping was added so that TCR occurrence patterns could be studied. Rather than drawing on any new phenotypic data, the later analysis identified candidate immune exposures from TCR beta sequences and the way those sequences occurred across donors. An earlier analysis of some 500 of the donors applied high-throughput TCR beta sequencing to assess whether each TCR beta V gene segment acted as functional or pseudogenic. Alongside the repertoire data, information on donor age, sex, ethnicity and CMV serostatus was compiled. A later genetic analysis used genome-wide SNP genotypes for about 65% of the 666 donors, treating that subset as a discovery cohort. All discovery cohort repertoires had been generated on a single sequencing platform. HLA typing included class I and class II loci at four-digit resolution. The number of typed donors differed by locus: about 629-630 for A, B, C, DRB1 and DQB1; about 520 for DQA1; roughly 600 for DPA1; and 400 to 480 for DPB1. Because of strong linkage in the cohort, five DR-DQ haplotypes were treated as single units for association and clustering. On average, roughly 240,000 unique TCR beta nucleotide sequences were sequenced per donor among some 420 genotyped donors of the cohort, with about 17% of those sequences being non-productive. What the authors observed across the whole study: Because the 87-base-pair reads could not distinguish some IMGT-functional V segments, including TRBV6-2 and TRBV6-3, those segments were excluded. Roughly uniform sequencing depth across donors was assumed in presence/absence analyses, although this assumption may not hold. A few of the identified cytomegalovirus-associated TCR beta chains were confirmed in vitro to be specific for cytomegalovirus antigens. A group of highly shared sequence variants was considered likely to be a technical artifact of the sequencing pipeline. An earlier analysis of some 560 of the donors showed that most TCR beta V segments appeared in productive rearrangements either about 87% or about 30% of the time, which broadly matched IMGT annotations. A further reported finding was that TCR beta sequences accurately predicted the HLA-A and HLA-B alleles for most subjects in the first cohort. In a later analysis, around 17,000 TCR beta sequences were associated with specific HLA alleles at a false discovery rate of 0.05. Because counts were too low, some 17 rarely observed V segments, including chromosome 9 orphons, were excluded from the earlier analysis of 587 of the donors. Compared with equally common non-associated chains, HLA-associated TCR beta chains in a later analysis were more clonally expanded and had lower generation probabilities. Across donors, most TCR sequences were observed very rarely, whereas some public TCRs were present in many individuals. Assigning TCR associations to individual alleles was difficult when HLA alleles, especially DR and DQ, strongly co-occurred. It was suggested by the authors that the approach could potentially be generalized to other disease states and immunological phenotypes. Correlated functional status among segregating V segments might be attributable to linkage disequilibrium, but an unknown experimental factor could not be ruled out. Immune exposure information for the cohort was limited to CMV serostatus. According to a later analysis, parvovirus B19, influenza, CMV and Epstein-Barr virus appeared linked to several top co-occurrence clusters. A later analysis found that TCR association rates varied across HLA loci, with DRB1 alleles showing the most associated TCRs and HLA-C alleles the fewest. Because HLA typing was missing for some donors at each locus, association tests included only the typed subset. The classifier was reported to diagnose cytomegalovirus status with high specificity and sensitivity in both the original cohort and the validation cohort. Compared with the approximately 670-donor mean, donors in an Asian-associated ancestry cluster had fewer N-insertions in productive TCRs, according to a later genetic analysis. In the study, about 150 TCR beta chains were listed as associated with cytomegalovirus. The cohort was sequenced for TCR beta chains only, and without alpha or paired-chain data the features that could be detected were limited. Most CMV-associated TCR beta chains appeared to be HLA-restricted in a later analysis, and the HLA associations seemed to be driven largely by CMV exposure. V-gene and J-gene trimming of TCR beta chains was associated with a missense DCLRE1C variant in a later genetic analysis, and the association was replicated in an independent cohort.

The CDR3 holds 16 amino acids from the cysteine to the phenylalanine. The only DNA kept is the CDR3, 48 bases in frame from the first base. The germline V gene provides CDR1 SNHLY and CDR2 FYNNEI. V is clipped by 7 bases and J by 4 bases, and the sequence between their germline boundaries is 20 bases long. The library was generated by the immunoSEQ multiplex PCR assay. The multiplex PCR relied on a mix of 60 forward primers for TCR Vbeta segments and 13 reverse primers for TCR Jbeta segments. The CDR3 region of rearranged TCR beta genes was amplified from genomic DNA with a multiplex PCR assay. On the Illumina HiSeq System, the amplified TCR beta libraries were sequenced as 87-base-pair reads. Per the authors' processing: A later analysis tallied 75 million to 95 million unique TCR beta chains across the 666 repertoires, and approximately 9.9 million of those chains were shared by two or more donors. Raw reads were error-corrected and collapsed into unique sequences with a nearest-neighbor algorithm that merged closely related sequences to remove PCR and sequencing errors. CDR3 sequences were aligned to IMGT reference sequences to assign V, D and J gene segments. For a sequence to be retained, a match of at least six nucleotides to both a V gene segment and a J gene segment was required. A rearrangement counted as productive if the CDR3 had no stop codons and remained in frame with V and J, and every other rearrangement counted as non-productive. Following IMGT convention, CDR3 was defined as the stretch from the second conserved V-encoded cysteine up to the conserved J-encoded phenylalanine. The earlier analysis of some 540 of the donors excluded any sequence lacking an unambiguous match to a single V gene segment. In an earlier analysis of roughly 600 of the donors, a V segment was called functional when productive rearrangements were above 56.7%, and segregating when the standard deviation between donors exceeded 5%. A statistical classification framework was built to diagnose cytomegalovirus status from the catalog of TCR beta chain sequences. A later analysis assigned V and J genes by comparing TCR nucleotide sequences with IMGT/GENE-DB human TR gene sequences. The TCRdist pipeline was used in a later analysis to assign CDR3 sequences and most-parsimonious VDJ recombination scenarios. In a later analysis, each TCR beta chain was defined by its CDR3 amino acid sequence together with its V-gene family, and reads without a unique V-gene family were excluded. As a way to deal with suspected cross-contamination and a sequencing artifact, a later analysis dropped under 600 nucleotide sequences that were highly shared and had low generation probability. In a later analysis, a clonal expansion index was calculated for each public chain from normalized within-repertoire ranks of inferred template counts. In a later analysis, generation probabilities were computed using a VDJ recombination model fitted to out-of-frame rearrangements, and the results were checked against IGoR. In a later analysis, TCR-TCR, TCR-HLA and TCR-CMV co-occurrence was scored with hypergeometric tests, and a repertoire-size bias correction was applied to TCR pairs. In a later analysis, false discovery rates were estimated by permuting HLA or CMV assignments 20 times. In a later analysis, co-occurring TCRs were grouped with DBSCAN, and TCRdist sequence similarity was added when clustering was performed within HLA-allele-positive subsets. Repertoires with fewer than 30,000 or more than 120,000 public chains, plus five repertoires with anomalous nucleotide sharing, were excluded from co-occurrence clustering. TCRdb carries this immuneACCESS record with in-frame sequences only. Its versions omit some clonotypes, under half of them owing to an unresolved V gene in the studies checked, with the rest unexplained. That table furnishes V, J and clone size, whereas the DNA furnished D and trimming. Across this sample there are 35,000 to 45,000 clones, with approximately 86% seen only once. The ten largest make up roughly 10% of the sample.

The cohort consisted of hundreds of healthy bone marrow donors. At the time of sampling, all cohort members were nominally healthy, though unrecorded immune exposures were likely present. The donor was CMV seropositive and belonged to the group of 250 to 350 seropositive cohort members. A peripheral blood sample was provided by each donor, and peripheral blood mononuclear cells were used for TCR beta sequencing. Genomic DNA was extracted from the blood cell samples with the Qiagen DNeasy Blood Extraction Kit. Regarding this clone: No antigen is known for it. No base qualities exist here, and no much larger clone lies one base off it.

Here the chain combines TRBV2 and TRBJ2-1; the D segment could be TRBD2, given 6 matching bases. Material for sequencing was PBMCs. The sequence was collected from a woman aged 18-29 years in good health and CMV-seropositive. The CDR3 has the sequence CASKDGRPLSYNEQFF. Read as DNA, the sequence is TGTGCCAGCAAGGACGGGAGACCCCTCTCATACAATGAGCAGTTCTTC.